This T cell receptor (beta chain) was documented in a study of blood T cell repertoires in COVID-19. Study information: Samples taken during acute and convalescent COVID-19 were collected in the United States, Italy and Spain. The cDNA or gDNA used as material had been derived from T cells, B-cell-depleted T cells, or PBMCs.

In the authors' workflow: By means of reference gene primer amplification, nucleated cell counts were estimated. TCRdb keeps only in-frame clones here, not all; method: immunoSEQ multiplex PCR. That table is the source of V, J and clone size, and D and trimming were worked out from the DNA. The table lists 100,000 to 120,000 clones, about three quarters of them singletons. Germline V gene data show CDR1 as MNHEY and CDR2 as SVGEGT. Trimming pared 7 bases from V and 9 bases from J, leaving 16 bases between. CDR3 size: 14 residues. The TCR sequence derives from a woman of 80 years or more with active or convalescent COVID-19. Sequenced: peripheral blood. This chain connects TRBV6-2 or TRBV6-3 to TRBJ1-6, with D perhaps matching TRBD1 (5 bases). This chain's CDR3 is CASIPEGTVSPLHF. In nucleotides, the CDR3 is TGTGCCAGCATCCCGGAGGGGACCGTTTCACCCCTCCACTTT.